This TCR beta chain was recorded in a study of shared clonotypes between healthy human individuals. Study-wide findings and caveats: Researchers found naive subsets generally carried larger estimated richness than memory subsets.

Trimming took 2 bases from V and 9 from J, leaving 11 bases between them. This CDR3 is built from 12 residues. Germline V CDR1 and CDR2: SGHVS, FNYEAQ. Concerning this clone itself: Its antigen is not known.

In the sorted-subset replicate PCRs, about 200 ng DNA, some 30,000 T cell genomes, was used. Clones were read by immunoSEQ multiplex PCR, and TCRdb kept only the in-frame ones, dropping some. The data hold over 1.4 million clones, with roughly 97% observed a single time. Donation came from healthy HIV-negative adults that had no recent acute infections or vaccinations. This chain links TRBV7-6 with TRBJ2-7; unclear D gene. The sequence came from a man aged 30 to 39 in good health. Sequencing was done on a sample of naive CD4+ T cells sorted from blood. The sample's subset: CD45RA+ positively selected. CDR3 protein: CASSLSGLAQYF. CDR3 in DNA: TGTGCCAGCAGCTTATCTGGGCTGGCGCAGTACTTC.